The 21 T cell receptor beta chains below all came from one sample that was sequenced in a study of persistence of HIV-infected CD4 T cells (TCRdb year 2020). In the paper's terms, the treatment or condition label means: suppressive antiretroviral therapy. Lysates of CMV-infected fibroblasts were used at about 10 ug/mL for cell stimulation. Memory CD4+ T cells that did not respond, being CD40L-negative, CD69-negative and CD45RO-high, were sorted as memory populations depleted of antigen-responding cells. TCRbeta repertoires were sequenced from genomic DNA with the immunoSEQ hsTCRB assay version 4 in survey mode. The clones in this table, taken by TCRdb from immuneACCESS, are in-frame only. Not every clone is retained; where verified, under half of the shortfall comes from an unresolved V gene, and the cause of the rest is unknown. The sample table lists under 60,000 clones, under 85% of them with a count of one. Of the sample, around 2.9% is held by the ten largest clones.

These TCRs' antigens remain unknown. Sequencing used CD4+ T cells sorted from PBMCs after approximately 19-hour stimulation, obtained from a patient who received antiretroviral therapy. The cell subset or site label, as the study defines it: CD40L-CD69- CD45RO-high memory CD4 T cells not responding to CMV lysate. These TCRs come from an adult man with HIV who was CMV-seropositive.

The gene calls are TRBV30 and TRBJ1-5, with no clear D. CDR1 is GTSNPN, CDR2 SVGIG, per germline (reference sequence). The CDR3 is 16 residues long. The V end was cut by 4 bases, the J end by 0 bases, with 16 bases between. CDR3 protein: CAWTSPREYSNQPQHF. CDR3 sequence (DNA): TGTGCCTGGACCTCCCCACGCGAATATAGCAATCAGCCCCAGCATTTT.

This chain connects TRBV29-1 to TRBJ2-1, with D perhaps matching TRBD2 (6 bases). The CDR3 length is 18 residues. Between the trimmed V and J ends, which lost 2 bases and 2 bases, there was a span of 22 bases. The germline V gene encodes CDR1 SQVTM and CDR2 ANQGSEA. CDR3 residues: CSVETSDVAAGTYNEQFF. DNA of the CDR3: TGCAGCGTTGAAACCTCGGACGTGGCCGCGGGGACCTACAATGAGCAGTTCTTC.

This rearrangement joins TRBV19 to TRBJ2-3; D could derive from TRBD1 or TRBD2 (6 bases each). The germline V and J ends were trimmed by 6 bases and 2 bases, with 15 bases remaining between them. This CDR3 is built from 15 residues. Per germline, CDR1 LNHDA and CDR2 SQIVND (reference sequence). The CDR3: CASRRGGPTTDTQYF. The CDR3 DNA reads as TGTGCCAGTAGACGTGGGGGGCCAACCACAGATACGCAGTATTTT.

The genes are TRBV15 and TRBJ2-7, with D perhaps matching TRBD1 (6 bases). The CDR3 runs to 16 residues. Germline V lookup: CDR1 LNHNV, CDR2 YYDKDF (reference sequence). The germline V and J ends were trimmed by 0 bases and 2 bases, with 14 bases remaining between them. For the CDR3, the DNA is TGTGCCACCAGCAGAGATCTAAGTCAGGGGACCTACGAGCAGTACTTC. Translation gives CATSRDLSQGTYEQYF.

The V call is TRBV7-6, the J call TRBJ1-1, with D unclear. Trimming took 1 base from V and 0 from J, leaving 9 bases between them. The CDR3 loop spans 15 amino acids. The germline gives CDR1 SGHVS, CDR2 FNYEAQ. The CDR3 protein is CASSLGPSMNTEAFF. The CDR3, as DNA: TGTGCCAGCAGCTTAGGTCCAAGCATGAACACTGAAGCTTTCTTT.

This sequence joins TRBV11-2 and TRBJ1-4; 9 bases match TRBD1. The germline V gene has CDR1 SGHAT and CDR2 FQNNGV. The CDR3 has 14 residues. Trimming cost V 1 base and J 7 bases; bases outside gene matches: 1. The CDR3: CASSLGQGGEKLFF. As DNA, the CDR3 is TGTGCCAGCAGCTTAGGACAGGGGGGTGAAAAACTGTTTTTT.

The chain is built from TRBV3-1 (or the pseudogene TRBV3-2) and TRBJ1-1; D unclear. CDR3 length: 13 amino acids. Between the trimmed V and J ends, which lost 4 bases and 1 base, there was a span of 7 bases. CDR1 is LGHDT and CDR2 is YNNKEL in the germline V gene (reference sequence). The CDR3 here is CASSPPGNTEAFF. CDR3 bases: TGTGCCAGCAGCCCGCCGGGGAACACTGAAGCTTTCTTT.

The chain has TRBV30 and TRBJ1-1; no firm D call. This CDR3 is built from 13 residues. Between the trimmed V and J ends, which lost 0 bases and 0 bases, there was a span of 5 bases. Germline V gene lookup returns CDR1 GTSNPN and CDR2 SVGIG (reference sequence). The CDR3 spells CAWSVRLNTEAFF. The CDR3 DNA reads as TGTGCCTGGAGTGTACGCTTGAACACTGAAGCTTTCTTT.

The J gene is TRBJ1-3, the V gene TRBV15; D is perhaps TRBD1 (5 bases). Germline V gives CDR1 LNHNV, CDR2 YYDKDF (reference sequence). This CDR3 has 15 amino acids. The V end lost 1 base, the J end lost 4 bases, and 11 bases lay between the germline ends. The CDR3 loop is CATSRVLSGGNTIYF. The CDR3 DNA reads TGTGCCACCAGCAGAGTTTTATCAGGGGGAAACACCATATATTTT.

Only a few counts were recorded for this clone. This sequence joins TRBV5-1 and TRBJ1-1; 8 bases align to TRBD1. CDR1 and CDR2 from the germline V gene are SGHRS and YFSETQ. With V trimmed by 3 bases and J by 5 bases, 9 bases remained unmatched. This CDR3 contains 15 residues. CDR3 nucleotide sequence: TGCGCCAGCAGCTCGCCAACAGGGGGAAAAACTGAAGCTTTCTTT. This translates into CASSSPTGGKTEAFF.

This clone was detected once. This sequence joins TRBV5-1 and TRBJ2-1; 8 bases line up with TRBD2. The CDR3 runs 17 residues. The germline CDR1 and CDR2 sequences are SGHRS and YFSETQ. J was trimmed by 4 bases and V by 4 bases; bases with no gene match: 13. The CDR3 sequence: CASSNALTSGDYNEQFF. Written as DNA, the CDR3 is TGCGCCAGCAGCAATGCACTCACTAGCGGAGATTACAATGAGCAGTTCTTC.

The V call is TRBV14, the J call TRBJ1-1; no clear D. From germline, CDR1 is SGHDN and CDR2 FVKESK. Trimming cost V 5 bases and J 0 bases, with 13 bases left between them. The CDR3 consists of 15 residues. CDR3 protein: CASSIPGSLNTEAFF. The CDR3 DNA sequence: TGTGCCAGCAGCATACCCGGGAGCCTGAACACTGAAGCTTTCTTT. Drawing the rest from reference TRBV14 and TRBJ1-1, the complete variable domain is EAGVTQFPSHSVIEKGQTVTLRCDPISGHDNLYWYRRVMGKEIKFLLHFVKESKQDESGMPNNRFLAERTGGTYSTLKVQPAELEDSGVYFCASSIPGSLNTEAFFGQGTRLTVV.

The chain recombines TRBV7-2 with TRBJ1-3; D is possibly TRBD1 (5 bases). This CDR3 is 15 amino acids long. The germline V and J ends were trimmed by 1 base and 0 bases, with 7 bases remaining between them. The germline gives CDR1 SGHTA, CDR2 FQGNSA. The chain's CDR3 is CASSLEDNSGNTIYF. For the CDR3, the DNA is TGTGCCAGCAGCTTAGAGGACAACTCTGGAAACACCATATATTTT.

The rearrangement uses TRBV10-1 and TRBJ2-5, with D possibly being TRBD1 (6 bases). Trimming left V 3 bases short and J 3 bases short, with 11 bases between. The CDR3 is 14 residues long. Per germline, CDR1 WNHNN and CDR2 SYGVQD (reference sequence). In DNA form, the CDR3 reads TGCGCCAGCAGTGAATCCTGGACAGAAGAGACCCAGTACTTC. Its translation: CASSESWTEETQYF.

V usage is TRBV7-6 and J usage is TRBJ1-1, with D possibly matching TRBD1 (5 bases). Trimming cost V 4 bases and J 5 bases, with 14 bases left between them. This CDR3 comprises 14 residues. CDR1 and CDR2 from the germline V gene are SGHVS and FNYEAQ. CDR3 sequence reads: CASSSPDGGTEAFF. The CDR3, as DNA: TGTGCCAGCAGCTCCCCCGACGGGGGAACTGAAGCTTTCTTT.

The DNA for the CDR3 is TGTGCCATCAGTGACAATAGCAATCAGCCCCAGCATTTT. Protein product: CAISDNSNQPQHF. This sequence joins TRBV10-3 and TRBJ1-5; no definite D call. This CDR3 is built from 13 residues. V was cut by 3 bases and J by 0 bases, with 3 bases left in between. Germline V lookup: CDR1 ENHRY, CDR2 SYGVKD.

J is TRBJ2-5 and V is TRBV6-5, with 8 bases lining up with TRBD1. Germline V CDR1 and CDR2: MNHEY, SVGAGI. The CDR3 length is 14 residues. Trimming removed 4 bases from V and 6 bases from J; junction bases left unmatched: 7. The CDR3, as DNA: TGTGCCAGCAGTTTCAGGGGGCGGGATCAGACCCAGTACTTC. Protein product: CASSFRGRDQTQYF.

The table lists this clone with a count of one. The J gene is TRBJ1-1, the V gene TRBV19; D gene ambiguous. V was shortened by 3 bases and J by 8 bases, with 16 bases between the two germline ends. The CDR3 contains 14 residues. Germline values: CDR1 LNHDA, CDR2 SQIVND (reference sequence). This CDR3 reads CASSMPGSRQEAFF. CDR3 nucleotide sequence: TGTGCCAGTAGTATGCCCGGCAGCCGACAAGAAGCTTTCTTT. Drawing the rest from reference TRBV19 and TRBJ1-1, the complete variable domain is DGGITQSPKYLFRKEGQNVTLSCEQNLNHDAMYWYRQDPGQGLRLIYYSQIVNDFQKGDIAEGYSVSREKKESFPLTVTSAQKNPTAFYLCASSMPGSRQEAFFGQGTRLTVV.

J is TRBJ2-2 and V is TRBV7-2; 8 bases agree with TRBD2. Germline-derived CDR1 and CDR2 are SGHTA and FQGNSA. V was pared by 1 base and J by 6 bases, with 7 bases of the junction left unmatched. This CDR3 spans 16 amino acids. The CDR3 loop is CASSLVSGSKAGELFF. CDR3 bases: TGTGCCAGCAGCTTAGTGAGCGGGAGTAAGGCCGGGGAGCTGTTTTTT. Full variable domain (rest looked up from reference TRBV7-2 and TRBJ2-2): GAGVSQSPSNKVTEKGKDVELRCDPISGHTALYWYRQSLGQGLEFLIYFQGNSAPDKSGLPSDRFSAERTGGSVSTLTIQRTQQEDSAVYLCASSLVSGSKAGELFFGEGSRLTVL.

The chain links TRBV7-2 to TRBJ2-4, with 9 bases that match TRBD2. Germline values: CDR1 SGHTA, CDR2 FQGNSA. The CDR3 extends over 16 amino acids. V gave up 5 bases and J gave up 1 base; unmatched junction bases: 6. The CDR3 DNA is TGTGCCAGCAGCCGCGGGAGCGGGAGGGCCAAAAACATTCAGTACTTC. Amino acids: CASSRGSGRAKNIQYF. Filled out from reference TRBV7-2 and TRBJ2-4, the complete variable domain reads GAGVSQSPSNKVTEKGKDVELRCDPISGHTALYWYRQSLGQGLEFLIYFQGNSAPDKSGLPSDRFSAERTGGSVSTLTIQRTQQEDSAVYLCASSRGSGRAKNIQYFGAGTRLSVL.

V and J are TRBV7-2 and TRBJ1-5, with D possibly matching TRBD1 (5 bases). Germline-derived CDR1 and CDR2 are SGHTA and FQGNSA. Trimming cost V 5 bases and J 1 base, with 12 bases left between them. This CDR3 has 15 residues. CDR3 DNA: TGTGCCAGCAGCGCATGGGGGGGAAGCAATCAGCCCCAGCATTTT. Translation gives CASSAWGGSNQPQHF.